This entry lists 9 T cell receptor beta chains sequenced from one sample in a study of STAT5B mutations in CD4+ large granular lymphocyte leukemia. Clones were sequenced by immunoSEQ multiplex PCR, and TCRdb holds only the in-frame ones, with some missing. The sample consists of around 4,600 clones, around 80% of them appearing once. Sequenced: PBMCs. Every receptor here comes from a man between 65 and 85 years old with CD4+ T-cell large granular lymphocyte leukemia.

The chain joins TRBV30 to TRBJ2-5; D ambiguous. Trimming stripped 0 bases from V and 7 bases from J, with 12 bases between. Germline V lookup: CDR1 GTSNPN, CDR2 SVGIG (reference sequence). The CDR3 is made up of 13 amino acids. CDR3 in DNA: TGTGCCTGGAGTGTACGAGGTTATGGGACCCAGTACTTC. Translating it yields CAWSVRGYGTQYF.

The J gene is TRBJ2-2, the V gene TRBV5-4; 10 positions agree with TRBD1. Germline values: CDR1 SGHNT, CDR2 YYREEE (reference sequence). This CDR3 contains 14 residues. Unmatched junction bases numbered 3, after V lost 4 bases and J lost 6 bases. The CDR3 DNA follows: TGTGCCAGCAGCCGGGGACAGGGGCCCGGGGAGCTGTTTTTT. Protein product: CASSRGQGPGELFF.

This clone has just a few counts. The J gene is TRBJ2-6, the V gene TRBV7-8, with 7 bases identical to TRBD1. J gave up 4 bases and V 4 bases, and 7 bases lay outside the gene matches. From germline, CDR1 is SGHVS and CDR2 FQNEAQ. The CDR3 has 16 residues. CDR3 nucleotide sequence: TGTGCCAGCAGCTCGAGCACCAGGGGGGGGGCCAACGTCCTGACTTTC. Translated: CASSSSTRGGANVLTF.

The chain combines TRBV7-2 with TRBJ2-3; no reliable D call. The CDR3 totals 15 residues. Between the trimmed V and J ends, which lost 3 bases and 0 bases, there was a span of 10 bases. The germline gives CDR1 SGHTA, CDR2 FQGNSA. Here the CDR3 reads CASSFPSTSTDTQYF. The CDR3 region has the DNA TGTGCCAGCAGCTTTCCCTCTACTAGCACAGATACGCAGTATTTT.

The CDR3 loop reads CASSSRGGKGSGGEKLFF. Written as DNA, the CDR3 is TGTGCCAGCAGCTCACGAGGAGGGAAGGGATCGGGAGGTGAAAAACTGTTTTTT. The chain uses TRBV7-8 and TRBJ1-4, with unresolved D. Germline CDR1 and CDR2: SGHVS and FQNEAQ. With 4 bases removed from V and 7 bases from J, the gap between germline ends came to 25 bases. The length of the CDR3 is 18 residues.

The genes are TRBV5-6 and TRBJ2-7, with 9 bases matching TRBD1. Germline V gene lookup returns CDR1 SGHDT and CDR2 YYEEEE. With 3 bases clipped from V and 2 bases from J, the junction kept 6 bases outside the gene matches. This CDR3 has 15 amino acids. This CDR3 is CASSSRQGEAYEQYV. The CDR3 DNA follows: TGTGCCAGCAGCTCCCGACAGGGGGAAGCCTACGAGCAGTACGTC.

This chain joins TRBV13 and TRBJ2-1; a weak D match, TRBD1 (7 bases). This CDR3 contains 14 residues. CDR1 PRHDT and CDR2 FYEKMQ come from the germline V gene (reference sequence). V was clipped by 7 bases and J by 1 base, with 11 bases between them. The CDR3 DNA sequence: TGTGCCAGCATGCGGGACAGATCCTACAATGAGCAGTTCTTC. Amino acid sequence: CASMRDRSYNEQFF.

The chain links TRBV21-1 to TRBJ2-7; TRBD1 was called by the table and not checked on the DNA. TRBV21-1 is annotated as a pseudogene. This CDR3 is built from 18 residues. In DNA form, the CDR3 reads TGTGCCAGCAGCAAATACCTTTCGAGGACAGGGTATTTCGACGAGCAGTACTTC. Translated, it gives CASSKYLSRTGYFDEQYF.

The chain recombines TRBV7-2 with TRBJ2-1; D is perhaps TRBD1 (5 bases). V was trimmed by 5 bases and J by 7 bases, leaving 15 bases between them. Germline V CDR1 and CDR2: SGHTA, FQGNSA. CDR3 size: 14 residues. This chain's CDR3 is CASSRPPGLNEQFF. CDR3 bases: TGTGCCAGCAGCCGCCCGCCAGGGCTAAATGAGCAGTTCTTC. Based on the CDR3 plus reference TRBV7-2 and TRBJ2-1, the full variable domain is GAGVSQSPSNKVTEKGKDVELRCDPISGHTALYWYRQSLGQGLEFLIYFQGNSAPDKSGLPSDRFSAERTGGSVSTLTIQRTQQEDSAVYLCASSRPPGLNEQFFGPGTRLTVL.